This entry concerns a single T cell receptor beta chain. No antigen is known for it. Thyroid surgery was preceded by no treatment in any patient. These data come from a study of metastatic and nonmetastatic thyroid tumors. About the research overall: Patients with malignant and benign thyroid disease provided blood and tumor or nodule tissue, whose repertoires were compared. Study conclusions and caveats: Versus benign nodules, malignant thyroid tumors reportedly had significantly higher TCR beta diversity, in blood and tumor.

TCRdb re-called the PCR reads via MiXCR. Of about 5,000 clones listed, around 35% are singletons. With 3 bases clipped from V and 4 bases from J, the junction kept 8 bases outside the gene matches. The CDR3 spans 15 residues. Germline V CDR1 and CDR2: DFQATT, SNEGSKA (reference sequence). The chain carries TRBV20-1 and TRBJ2-2; 7 bases are shared with TRBD1. The sequenced sample was tumor tissue. The sequence was obtained from a male donor with papillary thyroid cancer or a benign thyroid nodule (not recorded which). Some clones in this sample may be carry-over from other donors' samples. CDR3 protein: CSARETGRPTGELFF. DNA for the CDR3: TGCAGTGCTAGGGAGACAGGGAGACCCACCGGGGAGCTGTTTTTT.